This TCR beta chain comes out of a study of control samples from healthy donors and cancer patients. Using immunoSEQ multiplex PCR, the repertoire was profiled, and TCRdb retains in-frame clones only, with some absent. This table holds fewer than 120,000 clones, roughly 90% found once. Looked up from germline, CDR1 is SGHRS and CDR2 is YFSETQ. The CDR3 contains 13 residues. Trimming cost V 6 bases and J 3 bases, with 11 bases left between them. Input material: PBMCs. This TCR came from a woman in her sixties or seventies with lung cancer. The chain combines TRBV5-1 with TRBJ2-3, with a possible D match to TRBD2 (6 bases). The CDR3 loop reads CASTQEGTDTQYF. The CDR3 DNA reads TGCGCCAGCACCCAGGAGGGAACAGATACGCAGTATTTT.